This TCR beta chain was captured by sequencing in a study of monozygotic twins with inflammatory bowel disease. Study results and limitations: What may have added variability to patient repertoires is that immunosuppressive treatments differed.

Making cDNA involved eight separate reactions per sample. Each UMI, carrying a 6-nucleotide sample barcode, came from template switching. No DNA is given; TCRdb re-called the 5' RACE reads and lists each CDR3 protein once. The sample has 85,000 to 110,000 distinct CDR3 sequences; the top ten hold 1.5% to 2%. Per the germline V gene, CDR1 is SGHVS and CDR2 is FQNEAQ. This CDR3 has 15 residues. Of note for this clonotype: Its antigen remains unknown.

Material: blood. V usage is TRBV7-8 and J usage is TRBJ1-2; TCRdb calls TRBD1, which cannot be checked without DNA. The source of this sequence is a human donor with ulcerative colitis or Crohn's disease, or a healthy co-twin of an affected twin (not recorded which). CDR3 sequence reads: CASSLYRGANYGYTF. The full variable domain, its missing parts supplied by reference TRBV7-8 and TRBJ1-2, is GAGVSQSPRYKVAKRGQDVALRCDPISGHVSLFWYQQALGQGPEFLTYFQNEAQLDKSGLPSDRFFAERPEGSVSTLKIQRTQQEDSAVYLCASSLYRGANYGYTFGSGTRLTVV.